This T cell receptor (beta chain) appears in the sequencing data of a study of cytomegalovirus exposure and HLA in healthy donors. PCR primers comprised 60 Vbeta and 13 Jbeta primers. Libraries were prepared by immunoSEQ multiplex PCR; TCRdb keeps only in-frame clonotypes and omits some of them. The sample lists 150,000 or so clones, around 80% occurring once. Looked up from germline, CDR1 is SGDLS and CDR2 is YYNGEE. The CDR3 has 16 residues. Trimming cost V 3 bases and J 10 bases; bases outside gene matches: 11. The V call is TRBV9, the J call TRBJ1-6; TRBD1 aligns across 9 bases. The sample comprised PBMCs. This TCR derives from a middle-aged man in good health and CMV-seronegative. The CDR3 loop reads CASSEAPGTGRSPLHF. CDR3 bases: TGTGCCAGCAGCGAGGCACCCGGGACAGGGAGGTCACCCCTCCACTTT.